The rows below give T cell receptor beta chains drawn from one sample of a study of blood T cell repertoires in COVID-19. Assay: immunoSEQ multiplex PCR; the TCRdb copy retains only in-frame clones and omits some. The sample includes about 210,000 clones, less than 85% of them seen just once. Sequencing input: PBMCs or T cells enriched from blood (not recorded which). These receptors originate from a man aged 35-49 years who had recovered from COVID-19. The CDR3 runs from the conserved cysteine through the conserved F or W. A D gene is named only where the DNA matches it firmly. Size values are once, few and many counts, or a class for expanded clones, and some rows have none.

DNA: TGTGCCAGCAGCTACGCCTTACTAGCGAAAAACAATGAGCAGTTCTTC
CDR3: CASSYALLAKNNEQFF
J: TRBJ2-1
size: NA
V: TRBV4-2
D: TRBD2

DNA: TGTGCCAGCAGTTTTAAGGGGGTCTTTCGGGAGCAGTACTTC
CDR3: CASSFKGVFREQYF
J: TRBJ2-7
size: NA
V: TRBV28
D: NA

DNA: TGTGCCATCACGACAGGGTCCGTGGAGCAGTACTTC
CDR3: CAITTGSVEQYF
J: TRBJ2-7
size: NA
V: TRBV10-3
D: TRBD1

DNA: TGTGCCAGCAGCTTAGGCCAGGGTATGGGTGAGCAGTTCTTC
CDR3: CASSLGQGMGEQFF
J: TRBJ2-1
size: once
V: TRBV13
D: NA

DNA: TGTGCCAGCAGCCAAGGGGCATCACAACAAGAGACCCAGTACTTC
CDR3: CASSQGASQQETQYF
J: TRBJ2-5
size: NA
V: TRBV3-1/TRBV3-2
D: NA

DNA: TGCGCCAGCAGCTTGGCCCGGCAGGGGCGCCGCATAGGTCTAGATACGCAGTATTTT
CDR3: CASSLARQGRRIGLDTQYF
J: TRBJ2-3
size: NA
V: TRBV5-1
D: NA

DNA: TGTGCCAGCAGCTTTGGGGACAGGGTGGACACCGGGGAGCTGTTTTTT
CDR3: CASSFGDRVDTGELFF
J: TRBJ2-2
size: NA
V: TRBV7-9
D: TRBD1

DNA: TGTGCCAGCAGCGTAGCGCCAGCCTACGAGCAGTACTTC
CDR3: CASSVAPAYEQYF
J: TRBJ2-7
size: NA
V: TRBV9
D: NA

DNA: TGTGCCAGCAGTTACGGACAGGGAATTAATGAAAAACTGTTTTTT
CDR3: CASSYGQGINEKLFF
J: TRBJ1-4
size: NA
V: TRBV6-6
D: TRBD1

DNA: TGTGCCAGCAGTCCCGGAGACAGGGGCTATGATTCACCCCTCCACTTT
CDR3: CASSPGDRGYDSPLHF
J: TRBJ1-6
size: once
V: TRBV28
D: TRBD1

DNA: TGTGCCAGCAGCTTAGTAGAGAACACTGAAGCTTTCTTT
CDR3: CASSLVENTEAFF
J: TRBJ1-1
size: NA
V: TRBV7-9
D: NA

DNA: TGTGCCAGCAGCTTAAGGCGGGAGGACACCGGGGAGCTGTTTTTT
CDR3: CASSLRREDTGELFF
J: TRBJ2-2
size: NA
V: TRBV7-3
D: TRBD2

DNA: TGTGCCAGCAGTTCTCCTGGACAGGGGCGCAATCAGCCCCAGCATTTT
CDR3: CASSSPGQGRNQPQHF
J: TRBJ1-5
size: NA
V: TRBV28
D: TRBD1

DNA: TGCAGTGCTAGTACTTCTCAATATAGCAATCAGCCCCAGCATTTT
CDR3: CSASTSQYSNQPQHF
J: TRBJ1-5
size: NA
V: TRBV20-1
D: NA

DNA: TGTGCCAGCAGTTCAGACAGGGGACGCACAGATACGCAGTATTTT
CDR3: CASSSDRGRTDTQYF
J: TRBJ2-3
size: NA
V: TRBV6-5
D: TRBD1

DNA: TGTGCCAGCAGCTGGGGGGACAGTCGATCCTACGAGCAGTACTTC
CDR3: CASSWGDSRSYEQYF
J: TRBJ2-7
size: once
V: TRBV28
D: NA

DNA: TGCGCCAGCAGCTTGCGGTTCGGGTTACAGGGGGATGAGCAGTTCTTC
CDR3: CASSLRFGLQGDEQFF
J: TRBJ2-1
size: NA
V: TRBV5-1
D: TRBD1

DNA: TGTGCCAGCAGTTACTCCGGGACAGGGCCTTACGAGCAGTACTTC
CDR3: CASSYSGTGPYEQYF
J: TRBJ2-7
size: NA
V: TRBV6-5
D: TRBD1

DNA: TGTGCCAGCAGCTCCGGACTAGCGGACTACGAGCAGTACTTC
CDR3: CASSSGLADYEQYF
J: TRBJ2-7
size: once
V: TRBV9
D: TRBD2

DNA: TGTGCCAGTAGTGCAGGGGGCTCAACTAATGAAAAACTGTTTTTT
CDR3: CASSAGGSTNEKLFF
J: TRBJ1-4
size: NA
V: TRBV19
D: TRBD1

DNA: TGTGCCAGCAGAGGGTATGGACTCGGGGTAAAAGAAGCTTTCTTT
CDR3: CASRGYGLGVKEAFF
J: TRBJ1-1
size: few
V: TRBV7-2
D: NA

DNA: TGTGCCAGCAGCCAAGGACAGGGGGGAGGCTACACCTTC
CDR3: CASSQGQGGGYTF
J: TRBJ1-2
size: NA
V: TRBV3-1/TRBV3-2
D: TRBD1

DNA: TGTGCCACCAGCTTCGGACGGGGGGCCTACGAGCAGTACTTC
CDR3: CATSFGRGAYEQYF
J: TRBJ2-7
size: NA
V: TRBV15
D: TRBD2

DNA: TGTGCCAGCAGTTTAAGTCTAGGACTAGGTTCGAGCAATCAGCCCCAGCATTTT
CDR3: CASSLSLGLGSSNQPQHF
J: TRBJ1-5
size: NA
V: TRBV28
D: NA

DNA: TGTGCCACCAGTGATCCACAGGGGGCGGACGGCAATGAGCAGTTCTTC
CDR3: CATSDPQGADGNEQFF
J: TRBJ2-1
size: NA
V: TRBV24-1
D: TRBD1

DNA: TGTGCCAGCAGCGTAGGATACAGGGGGGGTGAAAAACTGTTTTTT
CDR3: CASSVGYRGGEKLFF
J: TRBJ1-4
size: NA
V: TRBV9
D: TRBD1

DNA: TGTGCCATCCACCCACACCGTTACGAGCAGTACTTC
CDR3: CAIHPHRYEQYF
J: TRBJ2-7
size: NA
V: TRBV9
D: NA

DNA: TGTGCCTGGAACAAGGGGTTAGGATCACCCCTCCACTTT
CDR3: CAWNKGLGSPLHF
J: TRBJ1-6
size: NA
V: TRBV30
D: NA

DNA: TGCGCCAGCAGCCCGCACGGGTTGACCCACGAGCAGTACTTC
CDR3: CASSPHGLTHEQYF
J: TRBJ2-7
size: NA
V: TRBV5-1
D: NA

DNA: TGTGCCAGCAGCGTCAGCGGGGTGCACCAAGAGACCCAGTACTTC
CDR3: CASSVSGVHQETQYF
J: TRBJ2-5
size: few
V: TRBV9
D: TRBD2

DNA: TGTGCCAGCAGTGAAAGTTTTGGACTCTCCTACGAGCAGTACTTC
CDR3: CASSESFGLSYEQYF
J: TRBJ2-7
size: NA
V: TRBV6-1
D: NA

DNA: TGTGCCAGCACTCTCAGGACAGCTCAGGGTCAGCCCCAGCATTTT
CDR3: CASTLRTAQGQPQHF
J: TRBJ1-5
size: NA
V: TRBV6-5
D: NA

DNA: TGTGCCAGCACTTCCAATAGACTAGCGGCGTACAATGAGCAGTTCTTC
CDR3: CASTSNRLAAYNEQFF
J: TRBJ2-1
size: once
V: TRBV7-9
D: TRBD2

DNA: TGCAGTGCTACTTTCGGCTATGGCTACACCTTC
CDR3: CSATFGYGYTF
J: TRBJ1-2
size: few
V: TRBV20-1
D: NA

DNA: TGTGCCAGCAGCTTGGGTGTCAGATCTGGCTACACCTTC
CDR3: CASSLGVRSGYTF
J: TRBJ1-2
size: NA
V: TRBV5-4
D: NA

DNA: TGTGCCAGTAGTGTGAACTTGATCTACGAGCAGTACTTC
CDR3: CASSVNLIYEQYF
J: TRBJ2-7
size: NA
V: TRBV19
D: NA

DNA: TGTGCCAGCAGCGAGAACTCCTACGAGCAGTACTTC
CDR3: CASSENSYEQYF
J: TRBJ2-7
size: NA
V: TRBV5-6
D: NA

DNA: TGTGCCAGCGGCATGGAGGGGACGGGAGGAAACACCATATATTTT
CDR3: CASGMEGTGGNTIYF
J: TRBJ1-3
size: NA
V: TRBV6-5
D: NA

DNA: TGCGCCAGCAGCTTGGGGACAGGGGGCAGCAATCAGCCCCAGCATTTT
CDR3: CASSLGTGGSNQPQHF
J: TRBJ1-5
size: NA
V: TRBV5-1
D: TRBD1

DNA: TGTGCCAGCAGCTTTAGCGGGAGGGGATCCTACGAGCAGTACTTC
CDR3: CASSFSGRGSYEQYF
J: TRBJ2-7
size: NA
V: TRBV7-8
D: TRBD2

DNA: TGTGCCAGCAGTCTGACTAGCTCAGATACGCAGTATTTT
CDR3: CASSLTSSDTQYF
J: TRBJ2-3
size: NA
V: TRBV6-5
D: TRBD2